The T cell receptor beta chain described here comes from a study of T cells after posttransplantation cyclophosphamide. Of note for this clone: No antigen is known for it.

Per the germline V gene, CDR1 is SNHLY and CDR2 is FYNNEI. The CDR3 sequence is 15 residues long. V lost 7 bases to trimming and J lost 3 bases, with 16 bases between them. Data came from immunoSEQ multiplex PCR; TCRdb stores just in-frame clones and leaves some out. The sample holds fewer than 8,000 clones; about 91% are singletons and the top ten take 3% to 4.5%. Regarding the study as a whole: Donor-recipient repertoire similarity was low at 1-2 months, rising over year one. Recipient CMV seropositivity and CMV reactivation strongly tracked TRB clonality.

Material: CD4+ T cells sorted from blood. J is TRBJ1-5 and V is TRBV2; D uncertain. This clonotype was obtained from a woman aged 50 to 60 in good health and a related stem cell transplant donor. In DNA, the CDR3 is TGTGCCAGCACTTACGCCCGGGTTCCCAATCAGCCCCAGCATTTT. Residues: CASTYARVPNQPQHF.